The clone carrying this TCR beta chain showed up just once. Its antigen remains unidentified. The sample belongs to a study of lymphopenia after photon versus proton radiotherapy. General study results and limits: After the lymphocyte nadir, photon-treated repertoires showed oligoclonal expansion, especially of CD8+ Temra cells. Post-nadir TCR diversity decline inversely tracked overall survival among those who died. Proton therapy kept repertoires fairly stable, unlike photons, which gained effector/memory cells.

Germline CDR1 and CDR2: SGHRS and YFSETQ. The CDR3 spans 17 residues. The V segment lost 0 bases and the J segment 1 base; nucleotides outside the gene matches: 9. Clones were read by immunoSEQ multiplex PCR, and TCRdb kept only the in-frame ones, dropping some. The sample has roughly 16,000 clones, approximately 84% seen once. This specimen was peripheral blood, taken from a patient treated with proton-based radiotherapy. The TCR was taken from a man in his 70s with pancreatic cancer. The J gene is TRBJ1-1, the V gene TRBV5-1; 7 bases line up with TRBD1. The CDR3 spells CASSLEGGGFRNTEAFF. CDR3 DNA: TGCGCCAGCAGCTTGGAAGGGGGCGGATTCAGGAACACTGAAGCTTTCTTT.